There are a few counts of the clone carrying this T cell receptor (beta chain). No antigen is known for it. General study findings and limits: The TCR gene usage of tumor memory CD4+ T cells clustered together with blood and lymph node memory CD4+ cells and with lymph node naive CD4+ cells. Tumor Treg TCRs overlapped most with tumor naive CD4+ cells. The larger cohort examined one V-J beta rearrangement, not whole repertoires.

Germline V gene data show CDR1 as SGHAT and CDR2 as FQNNGV. V lost 5 bases and J 11 bases, leaving 16 bases between the germline ends. The CDR3 runs to 13 residues. After constant-region reverse-primer amplification, full-length variable regions underwent semi-nested PCR with Nested Universal Primer A. From the 5' RACE reads, TCRdb called clonotypes with MiXCR, one entry per CDR3 protein. Among roughly 38,000 distinct CDR3 sequences listed, about 20% were seen once. The rearrangement links TRBV11-2 to TRBJ2-1; maybe TRBD2 (6 bases). Material: naive CD4+ T cells sorted from a lymph node. Subset given: naive CD4+ T cells, CD4+CD45RA+CD25-. The receptor's source is a female donor with breast cancer. The CDR3 loop reads CASSPEIGGKQFF. CDR3 bases: TGTGCCAGCAGCCCTGAGATCGGAGGGAAGCAGTTCTTC.